Described below is a single T cell receptor beta chain sequence and its context. No antigen is known for it. The record has no base qualities; no much larger clone is one base away. The CDR3 covers 13 residues, taking in both the cysteine and the phenylalanine. Just the 39-base CDR3 DNA is kept, in frame starting at base 1. Sequences MNHEY (CDR1) and SVGEGT (CDR2) are obtained from the germline V gene. From V the trimming removes 8 bases and from J it removes 5 bases, while the gene matches leave 6 bases of the junction unaccounted for. The TCR beta CDR3 regions were amplified from the RNA transcripts. The TCR CDR3 was subjected to a first round of RT-PCR using the HTBI primer set and the Qiagen OneStep RT-PCR kit. Libraries were constructed in a second round of multiplex PCR, after which size selection and purification were performed. Libraries were sequenced paired-end with 100 bp reads on an Illumina HiSeq2000. The authors' analysis ran thus. SOAPnuke was used to process the raw data, with reads discarded if the reads contained adapters or uncalled bases, had a mean Phred below 15, or lacked an exact constant-primer or identifier match. High-quality paired reads were merged with COPE v1.2.5, and unique nucleotide sequences were defined as clonotypes. MiTCR v1.1 was used to align clonotypes to the IMGT TRBV, TRBD and TRBJ reference segments. Analysis was restricted to V-J combinations with a frequency above 0.0001, which covered roughly 99% of repertoires. A TCS score was defined as the ratio of F50 (clonal expansion) to E x V (chaos), with BLOSUM62-based TCRdist applied between CDR3 peptides within each V-J. Welch's t-statistics and random forest reduced 500 to 550 V-J features to roughly 13, which were used in a naive Bayes classifier (R e1071). Starting from the raw public reads, TCRdb applied fastp trimming at Q25, assembled clones with MiXCR and retained in-frame beta chains. A single entry per CDR3 protein holds the most common genes and DNA from its merged rows. For this entry, the V and J calls and clone size follow TCRdb and not the study's own pipeline. In this sample the table shows under 800,000 distinct CDR3 sequences, 14% of which occur a single time. Of the sample, 10% falls within the top ten clones.

This specimen belongs to a study of T cells in Graves' hyperthyroidism and ophthalmopathy (dated by TCRdb to about 2019). In terms of the full investigation: Peripheral blood samples were taken at initial diagnosis, before any treatment was given. The 75 to 100 discovery patients were randomly split 7:3 into training and test sets. In over five Graves' hyperthyroidism patients, the study also compared T-cell repertoires from thyroid tissue with T-cell repertoires from blood. Prospective prediction of ophthalmopathy was tested in an independent validation cohort consisting of roughly 20 hyperthyroidism patients and approximately 16 patients who later progressed to ophthalmopathy. The paper describes TCR Vbeta CDR3 sequencing of 130 to 150 peripheral blood samples, made up of fewer than 50 ophthalmopathy patients, some 80 hyperthyroidism patients and roughly 17 progressor patients. After sampling, hyperthyroidism patients received methimazole starting at 30 mg daily, and ophthalmopathy patients received high-dose intravenous methylprednisolone. TCR V-J signatures able to tell the groups apart were searched for in a discovery cohort of 90 to 100 patients, of whom more than 40 had Graves' ophthalmopathy and around 58 had stable Graves' hyperthyroidism. Points the paper makes about the study in general: In validation, the model predicted progression to ophthalmopathy a median of roughly six months before onset, with 65% to 71% sensitivity and about 72% specificity. Sample size was not statistically predetermined, and blinding of investigators to group allocation was not performed. Most expanded thyroid clonotypes (frequency above 0.001) were also found in blood, which suggests that blood repertoires may mirror thyroid immune responses. A model built on a 13 V-J signature distinguished ophthalmopathy from stable hyperthyroidism, reaching roughly 88% sensitivity and about 81% specificity in cross-validation and 80%/75% in testing.

A patient counted as having stable Graves' hyperthyroidism if no progression to ophthalmopathy occurred over 18 months of follow-up. Hyperthyroidism patients were newly diagnosed, had a disease duration of under 2 months, and were aged 18 to 65 years. Patients with uncontrolled infections, other autoimmune diseases, pregnancy or lactation were excluded. Diagnoses relied on clinical symptoms, serum thyroxine and TRAb, thyroid ultrasound and orbital computed tomography. PBMCs were isolated from about 10 ml of fresh peripheral blood by Ficoll-Paque density gradient centrifugation. Trizol reagent was used to extract total RNA, and RNA quality was then checked on an Agilent 2100 Bioanalyzer.

The sequence was obtained from a woman between 18 and 29 years old with Graves' hyperthyroidism. The chain was built from TRBV6-2 or TRBV6-3 and TRBJ1-5; TRBD1 fits 7 bases in the junction. Sequenced sample: blood. The sequence in DNA is TGTGCCAGCGAAGGGGACAGATATCAGCCCCAGCATTTT. It translates as CASEGDRYQPQHF.